This T cell receptor (beta chain) was profiled in a study of radiation and T cells in renal cell carcinoma (dated by TCRdb to about 2020). Context from the whole study: The samples were drawn from a clinical trial, where primary renal cell carcinomas were treated with 15 Gy of stereotactic body radiation therapy and then removed by nephrectomy 4 weeks afterward. A total of 50 to 60 samples underwent TCR beta sequencing, made up of 25 or so tumors and about 27 peripheral blood samples. Across all 50 or so samples, under 5 million unique CDR3 nucleotide sequences, encoding roughly 2,600,000 unique CDR3 amino acid sequences, were identified. Study-wide findings and limitations: Dynamics of the blood repertoire were not tracked past 4 weeks after treatment. Because the trial had a single-armed design, the trial could not examine how radiation dose or scheduling affected the TCR repertoire. In blood, the top tumor clonotypes increased from baseline to 2 weeks after radiation and then shrank by 4 weeks, which suggests a temporary expansion of tumor-resident clones. Because pretreatment tumor biopsies were not available, the study could not determine whether clonotypes were already present within the tumor at baseline.

As for this clone: The antigen this receptor binds is unknown. No much larger clonotype is one base removed from it; base qualities were not supplied.

This specimen's time point label, interpreted: blood 2 weeks post-SBRT. Reading the label with the study, this specimen's treatment or condition is: 15 Gy SBRT to primary tumor, nephrectomy 4 weeks later. To track tumor-enriched clonotypes, serial peripheral blood was sampled from radiation-treated patients at baseline and at 2 weeks and 4 weeks after SBRT. All patients had renal cell carcinoma with clear cell pathology. The QIAamp DNA Blood Mini Kit (Qiagen) was used to prepare genomic DNA for TCR sequencing. Only samples passing all quality control checks were included in the analyses. CDR1 and CDR2 (SGHTA, FQGTGA) derive from the germline V gene. Trimming takes 4 bases from V and 3 bases from J, and the germline ends sit 12 bases apart. The CDR3 spans 15 residues, from the cysteine through the phenylalanine. CDR3 DNA only is kept here, 45 bases in frame from base 1. TCR beta libraries were generated from genomic DNA with the immunoSEQ kit, following the manufacturer's recommendations. Library preparation used a first multiplex PCR with proprietary primers, then a second PCR adding unique barcodes, with bead cleanups after each round. A kit-provided positive control reaction and a negative control reaction were included in every sample batch. The final libraries underwent checking on an Agilent 4200 TapeStation D1000 ScreenTape, volumetric pooling, and quantification by qPCR. Sequencing ran on an Illumina NextSeq500 with a MidOutput 150-cycle cartridge, using 156 Read1 and 15 Index1 cycles with kit custom primers. The pooled library was loaded at approximately 0.92 pM with about 20% PhiX control spiked in. The authors' pipeline ran thus. Vendor-processed data were analyzed in R, with a clonotype defined as all T cells sharing the same CDR3 nucleotide sequence. In the clone abundance analyses, frequencies in each sample were normalized to that sample's 10,000 most abundant clones. Before analysis, public T cell clones were removed, and these numbered fewer than five per sample on average. An abundance difference of at least 32-fold between compartments was the criterion for calling clonotypes tumor-enriched or baseline blood-enriched. A beta-binomial differential abundance model was applied to find clonotypes that expanded or contracted between blood time points. Similarity between tumor and blood repertoires was quantified using the Baroni-Urbani and Buser coefficient, and groups were compared with two-tailed Wilcoxon tests in R. TCRdb holds this immuneACCESS table with in-frame rearrangements only. Some clones are missing; in checked studies, unresolved V genes explain under half, and the rest has no known cause. V, J and clone size reflect that table, while D and trimming were determined from the DNA. The sample table holds 100,000 to 150,000 clones, of which roughly four fifths were seen once. Approximately 5% of the sample is held by the ten biggest clonotypes.

The chain employs TRBV7-3 and TRBJ2-2, with no reliable assignment of the D segment. This clonotype was obtained from a man in his forties or fifties with renal cell carcinoma. The sample consisted of blood, taken from a patient whose treatment included radiotherapy and nephrectomy. The sequenced DNA is TGTGCCAGCAGCTCAAGTCTGGCGGACACCGGGGAGCTGTTTTTT. Translated, it gives CASSSSLADTGELFF.